This T cell receptor (beta chain) derives from a study of post-analysis software for immune sequencing data. About the research overall: The study covered relapsing-remitting, secondary progressive and progressive-relapsing courses of multiple sclerosis.

V was trimmed by 0 bases and J by 8 bases, leaving 10 bases between them. The V gene's germline CDR1 is MGHRA and CDR2 YSYEKL. The CDR3 covers 13 residues. Study-wide results and caveats: Samples from one preparation batch, clustered by F measure, grouped strongly together. Patients showed TRBV5-6, TRBV5-1 and TRBV20-1 among about five TRBV segments more frequent than in controls. Versus controls, multiple sclerosis patients showed significantly lower diversity (normalized Chao1).

With respect to this clonotype: Its antigen is currently unknown.

TCR beta cDNA libraries included unique molecular identifiers. Each batch of about 0.95 to 11 million T cells produced roughly 0.5 million cDNA molecules. TCRdb reanalysed the PCR reads using MiXCR and keeps one entry per CDR3 protein. Found here are 450,000 to 650,000 distinct CDR3 sequences, 44% of them singletons; the top ten hold around 1.7%. The sequence derives from a girl aged 10-17 years with multiple sclerosis. The chain employs TRBV4-1 and TRBJ1-2, with D hard to call. The source material was blood. This CDR3 is CASSQEGARGYTF. The CDR3 DNA reads as TGCGCCAGCAGCCAAGAAGGAGCCAGGGGCTACACCTTC.